This T cell receptor (beta chain) was identified during a study of Ad26.COV2.S vaccination and SARS-CoV-2 variants. The CDR3 totals 15 residues. CDR1 is SGHKS, CDR2 YYEKEE, per germline (reference sequence). Trimming cost V 4 bases and J 1 base; bases outside gene matches: 5. TCRdb's table, derived via immunoSEQ multiplex PCR, lists solely in-frame clones and lacks some. The sample yields around 300,000 clones, about 89% seen once. Stated treatment: 15 to 20 received Ad26.COV2.S at low or high dose, single or two shots; 5 received placebo; per-sample allocation not given. The samples were gathered on day 63 after the first injection of vaccine or placebo. An Ad26 vector expressing Wuhan-strain SARS-CoV-2 spike served as the vaccine.

The chain uses TRBV5-5 and TRBJ1-5; 7 bases fit TRBD1. Sample: peripheral blood, taken in a trial of Ad26.COV2.S vaccine versus placebo. This receptor was obtained from a person between 18 and 65 years old who received the Ad26.COV2.S COVID-19 vaccine or a placebo. CDR3 protein: CASSPTGNSNQPQHF. The DNA of the CDR3 is TGTGCCAGCAGCCCGACAGGGAACAGCAATCAGCCCCAGCATTTT.